This T cell receptor beta chain was sequenced during a study of cytomegalovirus exposure and HLA in healthy donors (dated by TCRdb to about 2017). Regarding the research as a whole: An earlier analysis of approximately 640 of the donors reported about 250 Gb of sequence data and some 100 million unique TCR beta sequences from roughly 180 million T cells. Besides the first cohort of about 730 subjects, a separate validation cohort made up of 120 or so different subjects was used. To predict cytomegalovirus infection status, the study brought together high-throughput TCR immunosequencing, statistical association of individual TCRs with disease status, and machine learning. An early release that covered about 600 HLA-typed donors contained approximately 300 gigabases of sequencing data and around 80 million unique TCR sequences. An earlier analysis of 500 to 750 of the donors applied high-throughput TCR beta sequencing to assess whether each TCR beta V gene segment acted as functional or pseudogenic. On average, 235,054 unique TCR beta nucleotide sequences were sequenced per donor among about 400 genotyped donors of the cohort, with about 19% of those sequences being non-productive. Every repertoire in the discovery cohort had been generated on one and the same sequencing platform. A few DR-DQ haplotypes were treated as single units for association and clustering because of strong linkage in the cohort. The study aimed to test whether cataloging public T cell receptors could reveal signatures of past pathogen exposure. Using immunosequencing, the study profiled T cell repertoires from 666 subjects and related those repertoires to cytomegalovirus serostatus. A later analysis re-examined previously published TCR beta repertoires from several hundred donors and added high-resolution HLA genotyping to investigate patterns of TCR occurrence. Of the 398 genotyped donors, 81% were placed in the genetic ancestry cluster associated with self-reported Caucasian donors. HLA typing included class I and class II loci at four-digit resolution. Donor age, sex, ethnicity and CMV serostatus were compiled together with the repertoire data. Typing coverage varied by locus: about 620-640 donors for A, B, C, DRB1 and DQB1; more than 500 for DQA1; approximately 610 for DPA1; roughly 470 for DPB1. In a later genetic analysis, genome-wide SNP genotypes for about 55% of the 666 donors were used, and that subset was treated as a discovery cohort. Rather than drawing on any new phenotypic data, the later analysis identified candidate immune exposures from TCR beta sequences and the way those sequences occurred across donors.

Findings and caveats that apply to the study as a whole: The authors suggested that the approach could potentially be extended to other disease states and immunological phenotypes. Because HLA typing was unavailable for some donors at each locus, only the typed subset was used in association tests. Correlated functional status among segregating V segments might be attributable to linkage disequilibrium, but an unknown experimental factor could not be ruled out. In a later analysis, HLA-associated TCR beta chains showed more clonal expansion and lower generation probabilities than non-associated chains that were equally common. The cohort was sequenced for TCR beta chains only, and without alpha or paired-chain data the features that could be detected were limited. Across donors, most TCR sequences were observed very rarely, whereas some public TCRs were present in many individuals. The only immune exposure information available for the cohort was CMV serostatus. V-gene and J-gene trimming of TCR beta chains was associated with a missense DCLRE1C variant in a later genetic analysis, and the association was replicated in an independent cohort. A further reported finding was that TCR beta sequences accurately predicted the HLA-A and HLA-B alleles for most subjects in the first cohort. Because counts were too low, seventeen rarely observed V segments, including chromosome 9 orphons, were left out of the earlier analysis of over 550 of the donors. Sequencing depth was assumed to be roughly uniform across donors in the presence/absence analyses, though that assumption may not hold. Because the 87-base-pair reads could not distinguish some IMGT-functional V segments, including TRBV6-2 and TRBV6-3, those segments were excluded. Broadly in line with IMGT annotations, most TCR beta V segments showed up in productive rearrangements about 87% or about 30% of the time in an earlier analysis of a few hundred of the donors. In both the original and validation cohorts, the classifier was reported to diagnose cytomegalovirus status with high specificity and sensitivity. Several of the top co-occurrence clusters appeared to be linked to parvovirus B19, influenza, CMV and Epstein-Barr virus, according to a later analysis. When HLA alleles, especially DR and DQ, strongly co-occurred, TCR associations were difficult to assign to individual alleles. The study listed over 150 TCR beta chains as associated with cytomegalovirus. The sequencing pipeline was judged likely to have produced a cluster of highly shared sequence variants as a technical artifact. In vitro tests confirmed that a few of the cytomegalovirus-associated TCR beta chains recognize cytomegalovirus antigens. A later analysis found that TCR association rates varied across HLA loci, with DRB1 alleles showing the most associated TCRs and HLA-C alleles the fewest. A later genetic analysis reported fewer N-insertions in productive TCRs among donors in an Asian-associated ancestry cluster than the 666-donor mean. A later analysis associated roughly 17,000 TCR beta sequences with specific HLA alleles at a false discovery rate of 0.05. According to a later analysis, most CMV-associated TCR beta chains appeared to be HLA-restricted, and the HLA associations seemed to be driven largely by CMV exposure.

As to this clone: The antigen this receptor binds is unknown. Base quality data are lacking; no much larger clone is found one base away.

In total, roughly 670 healthy bone marrow donors made up the cohort. All cohort members were sampled while nominally healthy, although unrecorded immune exposures were likely present. The donor was CMV seropositive and belonged to the group of 250 to 300 seropositive cohort members. A peripheral blood sample was collected from each donor, and TCR beta sequencing was performed on peripheral blood mononuclear cells. The Qiagen DNeasy Blood Extraction Kit was used to extract genomic DNA from the blood cell samples. To prepare the library, the immunoSEQ multiplex PCR assay was applied. A mixture of 60 forward primers for TCR Vbeta segments and 13 reverse primers for TCR Jbeta segments was used in the multiplex PCR. The CDR3 region of rearranged TCR beta genes was amplified from genomic DNA with a multiplex PCR assay. The amplified TCR beta libraries were sequenced on the Illumina HiSeq System as 87-base-pair reads. The paper's data handling went like this. In a later analysis, 70 million to 95 million unique TCR beta chains were counted across the roughly 670 repertoires, and approximately 9.9 million of these chains were shared by at least two donors. A nearest-neighbor algorithm error-corrected the raw reads and collapsed the reads into unique sequences, merging closely related sequences to remove PCR and sequencing errors. Alignment of CDR3 sequences to IMGT reference sequences was used to assign V, D and J gene segments. For a sequence to be retained, a match of at least six nucleotides was required to both a V gene segment and a J gene segment. A rearrangement was called productive if the CDR3 had no stop codons and remained in frame with V and J, and every other rearrangement was called non-productive. CDR3 was defined by IMGT convention, running from the second conserved V-encoded cysteine to the conserved J-encoded phenylalanine. The earlier analysis of some 550 of the donors excluded any sequence lacking an unambiguous match to a single V gene segment. An earlier analysis of some 500 of the donors classified V segments as functional when productive rearrangements were above 56.7% and as segregating when the standard deviation between donors was above 5%. To diagnose cytomegalovirus status from the catalog of TCR beta chain sequences, a statistical classification framework was built. In a later analysis, TCR nucleotide sequences were compared against IMGT/GENE-DB human TR gene sequences so that V and J genes could be assigned. In a later analysis, CDR3 sequences and most-parsimonious VDJ recombination scenarios were assigned using the TCRdist pipeline. In a later analysis, each TCR beta chain was defined by its CDR3 amino acid sequence together with its V-gene family, and reads lacking a unique V-gene family were excluded. In a later analysis, 550 to 650 highly shared, low-generation-probability nucleotide sequences were removed to address suspected cross-contamination and a sequencing artifact. For each public chain, a later analysis derived a clonal expansion index from normalized ranks of inferred template counts within each repertoire. In a later analysis, generation probabilities were computed with a VDJ recombination model fitted to out-of-frame rearrangements, and the resulting probabilities were checked against IGoR. Hypergeometric tests were used in a later analysis to score TCR-TCR, TCR-HLA and TCR-CMV co-occurrence, with a repertoire-size bias correction applied to the TCR pairs. False discovery rates were estimated in a later analysis by permuting HLA or CMV assignments 20 times. In a later analysis, co-occurring TCRs were grouped using DBSCAN, and TCRdist sequence similarity was added for clustering within HLA-allele-positive subsets. Repertoires with fewer than 30,000 or more than 120,000 public chains were left out of co-occurrence clustering, as were a handful of repertoires with anomalous nucleotide sharing. TCRdb stores this immuneACCESS table with in-frame sequences only. Part of the clones is absent; in the studies checked, under half of the shortfall reflects unresolved V genes, and no reason is known for the rest. Clone size and the V and J calls come from that table; the DNA yielded D and trimming. Here the sample has about 130,000 clones; about 74% occur a single time. The ten largest make up approximately 4.3% of the sample.

Clipping removes 4 bases from V and 4 bases from J, with 7 as the unmatched junction base count. The CDR3 runs 16 amino acids, cysteine and phenylalanine included. The only DNA kept is the CDR3, 48 bases in frame from the first base. From a lookup of the germline V gene, CDR1 and CDR2 are SGDLS and YYNGEE. This receptor was obtained from a man between 18 and 35 years old in good health and CMV-seropositive. This receptor chain uses TRBV9 and TRBJ2-1; TRBD2 lines up with 11 middle nucleotides. The sample was PBMCs. The CDR3 region: CASSTSGGSIYNEQFF. The nucleotide sequence reads as follows: TGTGCCAGCAGCACTAGCGGGGGCTCGATTTACAATGAGCAGTTCTTC.